The 10 T cell receptor beta chains listed next were all sequenced from one sample in a study of blood T cell repertoires in COVID-19. Sequenced by immunoSEQ multiplex PCR; TCRdb stores in-frame clones only, minus some. The sample has approximately 190,000 clones; around four fifths are singletons. The specimen was peripheral blood. These receptors all stem from a woman aged 35 to 49 with acute or convalescent COVID-19.

The V gene is TRBV6-2 or TRBV6-3, the J gene TRBJ2-3; 9 bases line up with TRBD2. V lost 2 bases, J lost 4 bases, and 13 bases stayed unmatched. Germline lookup yields CDR1 MNHEY and CDR2 SVGEGT. The CDR3 consists of 18 residues. The CDR3 loop reads CASSYPGLATTEADTQYF. The CDR3 coding sequence is TGTGCCAGCAGTTACCCTGGACTAGCGACCACGGAGGCAGATACGCAGTATTTT.

This chain links TRBV27 with TRBJ2-5; 9 bases align to TRBD2. V trimming: 6 bases; J trimming: 6 bases; junction bases outside the gene matches: 8. CDR1 is MNHEY and CDR2 is SMNVEV in the germline V gene (reference sequence). This CDR3 region has 14 residues. CDR3 residues: CASSSLRGGQTQYF. CDR3 bases: TGTGCCAGCAGCTCCCTGCGGGGGGGGCAGACCCAGTACTTC.

This clone has just one count. The chain links TRBV7-8 to TRBJ2-7; a weak D match, TRBD2 (5 bases). Germline CDR1 is SGHVS and CDR2 is FQNEAQ. The CDR3 totals 14 residues. V lost 6 bases and J 0 bases, leaving 12 bases between the germline ends. The DNA of the CDR3 is TGTGCCAGCAGTACCCCCGGGGTCTCCTACGAGCAGTACTTC. Protein: CASSTPGVSYEQYF.

The gene calls are TRBV10-1 and TRBJ2-7; TRBD2 matches at 8 bases. This CDR3 is built from 15 residues. The V gene end was trimmed by 9 bases and the J gene end by 4 bases; junction bases not matched to a gene: 14. CDR1 is WNHNN, CDR2 SYGVQD, per germline (reference sequence). In DNA form, the CDR3 reads TGCGCCAGGCAGCCGGGATGGACTAGCCTTTACGAGCAGTACTTC. Its protein product is CARQPGWTSLYEQYF.

This clone appeared once. The chain joins TRBV4-1 to TRBJ2-2, with 10 bases matching TRBD2. Germline CDR1 reads MGHRA; CDR2 reads YSYEKL. The V and J ends lost 7 bases and 7 bases, in that order; junction bases with no gene match: 3. The length of the CDR3 is 13 residues. This CDR3 is CASTGLAVGELFF. The CDR3 DNA reads as TGCGCCAGCACAGGACTAGCGGTCGGGGAGCTGTTTTTT.

This sequence joins TRBV28 and TRBJ2-7, with 10 nucleotides matching TRBD1. This CDR3 is built from 15 residues. The V segment lost 4 bases and the J segment 5 bases; nucleotides outside the gene matches: 8. The germline V gene has CDR1 MDHEN and CDR2 SYDVKM. This CDR3 is CASSYSDRGRDEQYF. For the CDR3, the DNA is TGTGCCAGCAGTTACTCGGACAGGGGGAGGGACGAGCAGTACTTC.

The rearrangement uses TRBV6-5 and TRBJ2-1, with TRBD2 as a possible D gene (5 bases). Trimming pared 0 bases from V and 5 bases from J, leaving 14 bases between. CDR1 and CDR2 from the germline V gene are MNHEY and SVGAGI. This CDR3 has 16 residues. The DNA for the CDR3 is TGTGCCAGCAGTTACTCGGCCTTCCGAGGGAACAATGAGCAGTTCTTC. Amino acid sequence: CASSYSAFRGNNEQFF.

This chain connects TRBV7-7 to TRBJ2-1, with D possibly TRBD2 on 6 matching bases. The CDR3 loop spans 14 amino acids. The V end lost 5 bases, the J end lost 5 bases, and 13 bases lay between the germline ends. The germline V gene has CDR1 SSHAT and CDR2 FNYEAQ (reference sequence). CDR3: CASSEGLANNEQFF. The CDR3 DNA is TGTGCCAGCAGCGAGGGACTTGCAAACAATGAGCAGTTCTTC.

This clone was found many times. V is TRBV30 and J is TRBJ2-7; TRBD1 is a possible D gene (6 bases). The CDR3 contains 12 residues. Germline V gene data show CDR1 as GTSNPN and CDR2 as SVGIG (reference sequence). V lost 1 base to trimming and J lost 3 bases, with 7 bases between them. The CDR3 DNA follows: TGTGCCTGGAGTGCACAGGGCTACGAGCAGTACTTC. This gives the protein CAWSAQGYEQYF.

This chain links TRBV11-2 with TRBJ1-1; D unclear. V was clipped by 1 base and J by 1 base, with 16 bases between them. Germline CDR1 and CDR2: SGHAT and FQNNGV. This CDR3 region has 17 residues. The CDR3 bases are TGTGCCAGCAGCTTAGTGGCCGGGAGGAGACGGAACACTGAAGCTTTCTTT. Translated, it gives CASSLVAGRRRNTEAFF. The complete variable domain, with remaining parts taken from reference TRBV11-2 and TRBJ1-1, reads EAGVAQSPRYKIIEKRQSVAFWCNPISGHATLYWYQQILGQGPKLLIQFQNNGVVDDSQLPKDRFSAERLKGVDSTLKIQPAKLEDSAVYLCASSLVAGRRRNTEAFFGQGTRLTVV.